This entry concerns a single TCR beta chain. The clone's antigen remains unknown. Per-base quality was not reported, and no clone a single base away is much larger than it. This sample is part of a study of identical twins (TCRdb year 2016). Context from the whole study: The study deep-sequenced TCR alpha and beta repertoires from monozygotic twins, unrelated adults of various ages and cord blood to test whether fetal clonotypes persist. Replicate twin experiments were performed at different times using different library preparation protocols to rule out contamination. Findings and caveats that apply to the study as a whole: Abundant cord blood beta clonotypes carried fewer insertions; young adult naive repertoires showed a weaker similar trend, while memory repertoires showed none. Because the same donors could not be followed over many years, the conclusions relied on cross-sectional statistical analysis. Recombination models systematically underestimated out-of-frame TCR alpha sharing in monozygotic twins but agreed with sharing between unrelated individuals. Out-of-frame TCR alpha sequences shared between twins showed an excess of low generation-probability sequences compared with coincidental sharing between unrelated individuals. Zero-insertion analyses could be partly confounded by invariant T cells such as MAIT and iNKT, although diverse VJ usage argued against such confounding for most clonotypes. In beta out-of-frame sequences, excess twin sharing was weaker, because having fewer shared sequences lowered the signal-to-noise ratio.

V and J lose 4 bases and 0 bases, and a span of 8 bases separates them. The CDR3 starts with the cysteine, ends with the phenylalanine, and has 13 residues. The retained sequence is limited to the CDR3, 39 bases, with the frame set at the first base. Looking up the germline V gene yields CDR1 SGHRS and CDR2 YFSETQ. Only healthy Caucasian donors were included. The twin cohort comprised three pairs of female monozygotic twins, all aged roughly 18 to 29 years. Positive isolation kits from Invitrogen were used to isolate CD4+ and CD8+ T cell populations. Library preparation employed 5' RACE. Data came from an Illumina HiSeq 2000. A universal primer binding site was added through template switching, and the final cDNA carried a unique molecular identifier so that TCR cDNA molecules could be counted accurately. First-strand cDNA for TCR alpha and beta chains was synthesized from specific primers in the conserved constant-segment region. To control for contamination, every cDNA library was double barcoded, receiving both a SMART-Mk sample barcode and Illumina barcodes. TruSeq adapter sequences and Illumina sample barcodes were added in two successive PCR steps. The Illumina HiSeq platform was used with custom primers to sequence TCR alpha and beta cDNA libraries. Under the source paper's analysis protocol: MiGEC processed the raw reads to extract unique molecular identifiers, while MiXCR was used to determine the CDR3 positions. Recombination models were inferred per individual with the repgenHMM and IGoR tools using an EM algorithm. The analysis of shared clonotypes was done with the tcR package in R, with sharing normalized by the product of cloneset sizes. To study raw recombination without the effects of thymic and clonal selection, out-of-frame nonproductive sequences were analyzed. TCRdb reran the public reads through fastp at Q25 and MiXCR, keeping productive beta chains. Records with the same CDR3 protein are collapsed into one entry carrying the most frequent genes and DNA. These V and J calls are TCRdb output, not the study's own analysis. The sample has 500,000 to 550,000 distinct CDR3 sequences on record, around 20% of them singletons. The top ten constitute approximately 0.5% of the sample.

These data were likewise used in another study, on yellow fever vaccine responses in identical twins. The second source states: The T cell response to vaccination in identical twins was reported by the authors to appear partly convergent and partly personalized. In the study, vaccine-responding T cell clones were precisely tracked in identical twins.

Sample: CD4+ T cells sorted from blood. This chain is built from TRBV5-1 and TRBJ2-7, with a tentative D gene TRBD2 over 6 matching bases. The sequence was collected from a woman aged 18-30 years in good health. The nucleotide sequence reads TGCGCCAGCAGCGGAGGGGTCTCCTACGAGCAGTACTTC. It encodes CASSGGVSYEQYF.